This T cell receptor beta chain was captured by sequencing in a study of response to subunit inactivated influenza vaccine. V lost 5 bases and J lost 0, with 14 bases in between. Germline CDR1 reads SGHVS; CDR2 reads FQNEAQ. The CDR3 runs to 16 residues. From the RT-PCR reads, TCRdb called clonotypes with MiXCR, one entry per CDR3 protein. The sample has 540,000 or so distinct CDR3 sequences, under 15% seen once. In this sample, this clonotype turned up a few times. Antigen: not known. General study results and limits: Few additional T cells are recruited per seasonal influenza vaccination, authors suggested.

The clonotype originates from a man aged 50-59 years who received an inactivated influenza vaccine. The J gene is TRBJ2-1, the V gene TRBV7-8; D might be TRBD2 (6 bases). The sample here was PBMCs from blood, taken roughly 46 days after vaccination. In DNA form, the CDR3 reads TGTGCCAGCAGCAAAATGGACTACGACTCCTACAATGAGCAGTTCTTC. Encoded protein: CASSKMDYDSYNEQFF.